Each of the 18 T cell receptor beta chains below was sequenced from the same sample in a study of spatial heterogeneity in lung cancer. Study findings and constraints: The study found that expanded intratumoral alpha and beta TCR counts tracked tumor mutation counts.

TCRdb analysed the 5' RACE reads with MiXCR anew, one entry per CDR3 protein. The table includes approximately 94,000 distinct CDR3 sequences, 3.5% to 5% detected once. As for time point: sample taken at primary tumor resection. These TCRs are of unknown antigen specificity. This specimen consisted of lung tumor tissue, obtained at surgery. The receptors come from a male donor with early-stage non-small cell lung cancer.

This clonotype came up many times. The chain joins TRBV7-2 to TRBJ1-5; D uncertain. V shed 2 bases and J shed 6 bases, with 8 bases lying between them. Germline loops: CDR1 SGHTA, CDR2 FQGNSA. The CDR3 consists of 13 residues. The CDR3 spells CASSLRDAQPQHF. For the CDR3, the DNA is TGTGCCAGCAGCTTACGGGATGCTCAGCCCCAGCATTTT.

Ten or more counts support this clonotype. The gene calls are TRBV7-9 and TRBJ2-5, with D possibly matching TRBD2 (6 bases). CDR3 size: 17 residues. Trimming cost V 4 bases and J 3 bases, with 21 bases left between them. The germline V gene has CDR1 SEHNR and CDR2 FQNEAQ (reference sequence). In DNA form, the CDR3 reads TGTGCCAGCAGCTGGACTTTCTCCGGGACTCAGGAAGAGACCCAGTACTTC. This encodes CASSWTFSGTQEETQYF.

This clonotype has just a few counts. One end of the junction is discordant with germline, which a read error may explain. The chain joins TRBV20-1 to TRBJ2-3; the match to TRBD2 covers 10 bases. The CDR3 loop spans 13 amino acids. From germline, CDR1 is DFQATT and CDR2 SNEGSKA (reference sequence). CDR3 sequence (DNA): TGCAGTGCTAGAACTCGCTCTAGCGGGAGTATACGATTT. It codes for CSARTRSSGSIRF.

In its sample, this clonotype was seen many times. The chain combines TRBV2 with TRBJ2-2; possibly TRBD2 for D (5 bases). V shed 3 bases and J shed 7 bases, with 9 bases lying between them. The germline V gene encodes CDR1 SNHLY and CDR2 FYNNEI. CDR3 size: 13 residues. CDR3 nucleotide sequence: TGTGCCAGCAGTGATGATGCGGGCGGGGAGCTGTTTTTT. Its translation: CASSDDAGGELFF.

This clonotype was counted ten times or more. The chain uses TRBV28 and TRBJ1-4, with 8 bases matching TRBD1. The length of the CDR3 is 14 residues. V dropped 6 bases and J dropped 7; count of bases not matched to a gene: 7. The germline CDR1 and CDR2 sequences are MDHEN and SYDVKM. Here the CDR3 reads CASRPGGEGEKLFF. The CDR3 DNA is TGTGCCAGCAGACCAGGGGGCGAGGGTGAAAAACTGTTTTTT.

Ten or more counts support this clonotype. V is TRBV6-5 and J is TRBJ1-2; D not certain. The CDR3 extends over 16 amino acids. Germline V gene data show CDR1 as MNHEY and CDR2 as SVGAGI. V was clipped by 2 bases and J by 6 bases, with 19 bases between them. The CDR3 DNA reads TGTGCCAGCAGTTACAGTAGTTGGGCCCCAGGAGATGGCTACACCTTC. Amino acid sequence: CASSYSSWAPGDGYTF.

This chain joins TRBV18 and TRBJ1-4, with D unresolved. The CDR3 loop spans 11 amino acids. Germline loops: CDR1 KGHSH, CDR2 LQKENI. V lost 2 bases and J 6 bases, leaving 1 base between the germline ends. DNA of the CDR3: TGTGCCAGCTCACCAGATGAAAAACTGTTTTTT. Translated, it gives CASSPDEKLFF.

This clonotype was seen repeatedly, ten times or more. The chain has TRBV20-1 and TRBJ2-7; no clear D gene. The CDR3 length is 14 residues. The V gene lost 6 bases and the J gene lost 1 base, with 16 bases spanning the gap. The germline V gene has CDR1 DFQATT and CDR2 SNEGSKA (reference sequence). CDR3 sequence: CSAPGPVWSYEQYF. DNA for the CDR3: TGCAGTGCACCGGGTCCGGTCTGGTCCTACGAGCAGTACTTC.

The sample holds a few counts of this clonotype. The chain joins TRBV6-2 or TRBV6-3 to TRBJ2-3, with 15 bases aligning to TRBD2. Germline values: CDR1 MNHEY, CDR2 SVGEGT. Trimming cost V 6 bases and J 4 bases; bases outside gene matches: 20. CDR3 length equals 21 residues. CDR3 in DNA: TGTGCCAGCAGACCCCATGGGGGGACTAGCGGGAGGAGCGTGGTTGCAGATACGCAGTATTTT. Translating it yields CASRPHGGTSGRSVVADTQYF.

This clonotype was seen repeatedly, ten times or more. The V call is TRBV4-1, the J call TRBJ2-1; TRBD2 matches at 8 bases. The junction had 5 bases not matched to a gene; V was cut back by 6 bases and J by 1 base. CDR1 is MGHRA and CDR2 is YSYEKL in the germline V gene. The CDR3 loop spans 15 amino acids. CDR3 nucleotides: TGCGCCAGCAGACTAGCGGAGCTATCCTACAATGAGCAGTTCTTC. Translating it yields CASRLAELSYNEQFF.

This clonotype appeared a few times. The chain recombines TRBV27 with TRBJ2-1, with D hard to call. Germline assignment: CDR1 MNHEY and CDR2 SMNVEV (reference sequence). V lost 3 bases and J 0 bases, leaving 6 bases between the germline ends. The length of the CDR3 is 14 residues. CDR3 protein: CASSLDPSYNEQFF. The CDR3 DNA follows: TGTGCCAGCAGTTTGGATCCCTCCTACAATGAGCAGTTCTTC.

This clonotype has ten or more counts. The chain joins TRBV20-1 to TRBJ2-7, with 8 nucleotides matching TRBD1. From germline, CDR1 is DFQATT and CDR2 SNEGSKA (reference sequence). After removal of 5 bases from V and 4 bases from J, the junction contained 10 bases not matched to a gene. CDR3 length: 14 residues. The DNA for the CDR3 is TGCAGTGCTCGACGCCGGGACAGGCAATACGAGCAGTACTTC. It encodes CSARRRDRQYEQYF.

This clonotype was counted between two and nine times. The chain combines TRBV20-1 with TRBJ2-1; D uncertain. Per germline, CDR1 DFQATT and CDR2 SNEGSKA (reference sequence). V was trimmed by 1 base and J by 2 bases, leaving 12 bases between them. The CDR3 sequence is 15 residues long. In DNA form, the CDR3 reads TGCAGTGCTAGAGTCCGTCTTGGGGCCTACAATGAGCAGTTCTTC. It is translated as CSARVRLGAYNEQFF.

V and J are TRBV20-1 and TRBJ2-1, with TRBD2 identical over 10 bases. V dropped 3 bases and J dropped 5; count of bases not matched to a gene: 4. CDR3 length: 14 amino acids. Germline V gene sequence: CDR1 DFQATT, CDR2 SNEGSKA (reference sequence). Here the CDR3 DNA reads TGCAGTGCTAGGGGACTAGCGTTACACAATGAGCAGTTCTTC. It codes for CSARGLALHNEQFF.

This clonotype was counted at least ten times. The J gene is TRBJ1-2, the V gene TRBV7-2; no reliable D call. Germline CDR1 is SGHTA and CDR2 is FQGNSA. Trimming stripped 5 bases from V and 2 bases from J, with 12 bases between. This CDR3 is built from 14 residues. CDR3 region: CASSPGQRNYGYTF. CDR3 sequence (DNA): TGTGCCAGCAGCCCAGGTCAGAGAAACTATGGCTACACCTTC.

Concerning this clonotype: At one end the junction does not follow the germline gene, possibly because of a read error. This chain connects TRBV6-5 to TRBJ2-3; possible D gene TRBD2, 5 bases. The germline V gene has CDR1 MNHEY and CDR2 SVGAGI. The length of the CDR3 is 13 residues. This CDR3 is CVSSYSRADMQYF. The CDR3 DNA reads TGTGTCAGCAGTTACTCAAGAGCGGATATGCAGTATTTT.

This clonotype has a count of ten or more. The rearrangement joins TRBV21-1 to TRBJ2-7; the D call TRBD1 from the table was never checked on the DNA. TRBV21-1 is a pseudogene. This CDR3 is built from 14 residues. The CDR3 coding sequence is TGTGCCAGCAACAAAAAGGGGGACTGGAAGGAGCAGTACTTC. This encodes CASNKKGDWKEQYF.

This clonotype has ten or more counts. The V and J genes are TRBV5-5 and TRBJ1-1; unclear D gene. V was shortened by 3 bases and J by 4 bases, with 22 bases between the two germline ends. Germline-derived CDR1 and CDR2 are SGHKS and YYEKEE (reference sequence). This CDR3 comprises 17 residues. CDR3 bases: TGTGCCAGCAGCTCTTCCCCGGGAGGATATTGGGTCACTGAAGCTTTCTTT. Residues: CASSSSPGGYWVTEAFF. The variable domain in full, with the rest retrieved from reference TRBV5-5 and TRBJ1-1, is DAGVTQSPTHLIKTRGQQVTLRCSPISGHKSVSWYQQVLGQGPQFIFQYYEKEERGRGNFPDRFSARQFPNYSSELNVNALLLGDSALYLCASSSSPGGYWVTEAFFGQGTRLTVV.